The entry that follows covers one TCR beta chain sequence. Measured with immunoSEQ multiplex PCR; TCRdb has only the in-frame clones, and not every one. The sample contains 20,000 to 25,000 clones, 35% to 50% of which appear only once. This sample was taken from a study of graft-versus-host responses after intestinal transplantation. The CDR3 contains 14 residues. V lost 3 bases and J lost 9, with 15 bases in between. Germline loops: CDR1 MRHNA, CDR2 SNTAGT. Irradiated stimulators labeled with violet dye, some 200,000 in number, were plated with some 200,000 CFSE-labeled responders. Cell sorting after the reaction yielded proliferating CFSE-low CD3+CD4+ and CD3+CD8+ responders. Study-level points and caveats: Allograft graft-versus-host to host-versus-graft clonal ratios ran high in patients with graft-donor T cell macrochimerism. Recipient marrow harbored GvH clones, some of which surfaced first in ileum or blood.

This clonotype was obtained from a human patient who received an intestinal transplant. The rearrangement joins TRBV6-4 to TRBJ2-1, with a tentative D call TRBD1 (6 bases). The starting material was alloreactive CD8+ T cells from a mixed lymphocyte reaction culture, obtained before intestinal transplant. Subset of the sample: CFSE-low proliferating T cells sorted from approximately six-day pre-transplant mixed lymphocyte reaction (GvH or HvG direction). The CDR3 region has the DNA TGTGCCAGCAGTGAATATCAGGGGTGGTCTGAGCAGTTCTTC. This sequence encodes CASSEYQGWSEQFF.